This T cell receptor beta chain came from a study of identical twins. The length of the CDR3 is 15 residues. V lost 3 bases, J lost 8 bases, and 14 bases stayed unmatched. Germline V gene data show CDR1 as DFQATT and CDR2 as SNEGSKA (reference sequence). As regards this clonotype: The antigen is undetermined.

General observations from the study: The more abundant beta clonotypes in cord blood had fewer insertions, and memory repertoires did not show this.

TCRdb itself ran the 5' RACE reads through MiXCR, one entry per CDR3 protein. The top ten clones hold approximately 8.8% of a sample with roughly 250,000 distinct CDR3 sequences, over 12% of them seen once. The sequence derives from a woman between 18 and 29 years old in good health. The rearrangement uses TRBV20-1 and TRBJ1-1; TRBD1 agrees at 8 bases. Sample: memory (CD45RO+) T cells sorted from blood. CDR3 nucleotide sequence: TGCAGTGCTAGTGTCGTCGACAGGGGAGGTCCCGAAGCTTTCTTT. As protein: CSASVVDRGGPEAFF.